These T cell receptor beta chains were read from a single sample in a study of control samples from healthy donors and cancer patients. Libraries were prepared by immunoSEQ multiplex PCR; TCRdb keeps only in-frame clonotypes and omits some of them. The sample contains about 54,000 clones, around 95% of which appear only once. The sequencing input was blood. These receptor sequences come from a woman in her thirties in good health. Each CDR3 is given with its conserved first and last residue. The D gene is left open where the match is weak.

CDR3 length: 16
V gene: TRBV5-5
D gene: TRBD1
J gene: TRBJ1-5
CDR3 protein: CASSLEPTGGDQPQHF
CDR3 DNA: TGTGCCAGCAGCTTGGAGCCGACAGGGGGCGATCAGCCCCAGCATTTT

CDR3 length: 13
V gene: TRBV28
D gene: NA
J gene: TRBJ2-3
CDR3 protein: CASSLLREDTQYF
CDR3 DNA: TGTGCCAGCAGTTTATTGAGGGAGGATACGCAGTATTTT

CDR3 length: 14
V gene: TRBV5-6
D gene: TRBD1
J gene: TRBJ2-7
CDR3 protein: CASSSMGTAYEQYF
CDR3 DNA: TGTGCCAGCAGCAGCATGGGGACAGCCTACGAGCAGTACTTC

CDR3 length: 14
V gene: TRBV28
D gene: TRBD1
J gene: TRBJ1-5
CDR3 protein: CASSPGTVSQPQHF
CDR3 DNA: TGTGCCAGCAGTCCCGGGACAGTGAGTCAGCCCCAGCATTTT

CDR3 length: 13
V gene: TRBV7-2
D gene: NA
J gene: TRBJ2-7
CDR3 protein: CASTSPGGYEQYF
CDR3 DNA: TGTGCCAGCACCTCCCCCGGGGGATACGAGCAGTACTTC

CDR3 length: 15
V gene: TRBV2
D gene: NA
J gene: TRBJ1-6
CDR3 protein: CASTKTEGNNSPLHF
CDR3 DNA: TGTGCCAGCACAAAGACAGAGGGTAATAATTCACCCCTCCACTTT

CDR3 length: 13
V gene: TRBV2
D gene: NA
J gene: TRBJ1-5
CDR3 protein: CASKENSNQPQHF
CDR3 DNA: TGTGCCAGCAAGGAGAATAGCAATCAGCCCCAGCATTTT

CDR3 length: 18
V gene: TRBV9
D gene: TRBD2
J gene: TRBJ2-2
CDR3 protein: CASSVIAGGGKNTGELFF
CDR3 DNA: TGTGCCAGCAGCGTCATTGCGGGAGGGGGGAAGAACACCGGGGAGCTGTTTTTT

CDR3 length: 15
V gene: TRBV28
D gene: NA
J gene: TRBJ1-5
CDR3 protein: CASNLGGGSSKPQHF
CDR3 DNA: TGTGCCAGCAATCTAGGGGGGGGTAGTAGTAAGCCCCAGCATTTT

CDR3 length: 15
V gene: TRBV19
D gene: NA
J gene: TRBJ1-1
CDR3 protein: CASSIPQGLNTEAFF
CDR3 DNA: TGTGCCAGTAGTATCCCACAGGGCCTGAACACTGAAGCTTTCTTT